The 2 T cell receptor beta chains presented below share a single source sample, sequenced in a study of blood T cell repertoires in COVID-19. Some clones are missing from TCRdb's copy, which holds only in-frame ones; the method was immunoSEQ multiplex PCR. The sample yields about 110,000 clones, over 80% seen once. Sequencing used peripheral blood. These receptors came from a woman in her seventies with acute or convalescent COVID-19.

The rearrangement links TRBV7-2 to TRBJ2-7, with TRBD2 identical over 7 bases. The length of the CDR3 is 15 residues. Trimming took 1 base from V and 5 from J; bases not matched to a gene: 8. The germline V gene has CDR1 SGHTA and CDR2 FQGNSA. For the CDR3, the DNA is TGTGCCAGCAGCTTAGACGGGCTAGCGGTAGACGAGCAGTACTTC. Translation gives CASSLDGLAVDEQYF.

The rearrangement joins TRBV6-5 to TRBJ2-1, with 8 bases aligning to TRBD1. CDR1 is MNHEY and CDR2 is SVGAGI in the germline V gene. The CDR3 spans 14 residues. The trim removed 7 bases at V and 7 bases at J, leaving 9 bases unmatched. CDR3 DNA sequence: TGTGCCAGCAACGACCAGGGGGCGCGTAATGAGCAGTTCTTC. This sequence encodes CASNDQGARNEQFF.